A single sample is the source of the 21 T cell receptor beta chains below, sequenced in a study of T-cell memory formation after mild COVID-19. Via MiXCR, TCRdb re-called the 5' RACE reads, giving one row per CDR3 protein. This table has fewer than 400,000 distinct CDR3 sequences, 10% to 15% appearing once. Sequencing used PBMCs or a T cell subset sorted from them (not recorded which). These receptor sequences come from a man between 18 and 29 years old who had mild COVID-19 (a few samples of this study predate the infection). Cell type and time point are not known.

This clonotype appeared a single time. V usage is TRBV5-1 and J usage is TRBJ2-2; D is possibly TRBD1 (5 bases). Trimming left V 3 bases short and J 1 base short, with 16 bases between. Germline assignment: CDR1 SGHRS and CDR2 YFSETQ. The CDR3 covers 17 residues. CDR3 in amino acids: CASSSHHWTRNTGELFF. CDR3 DNA: TGCGCCAGCAGCTCACATCACTGGACAAGGAACACCGGGGAGCTGTTTTTT. The full variable domain, its missing parts supplied by reference TRBV5-1 and TRBJ2-2, is KAGVTQTPRYLIKTRGQQVTLSCSPISGHRSVSWYQQTPGQGLQFLFEYFSETQRNKGNFPGRFSGRQFSNSRSEMNVSTLELGDSALYLCASSSHHWTRNTGELFFGEGSRLTVL.

The chain couples TRBV7-2 to TRBJ2-3, with 8 bases identical to TRBD2. This CDR3 has 17 residues. The J segment lost 1 base and the V segment lost 1 base, leaving 7 bases of the junction unmatched. Germline V CDR1 and CDR2: SGHTA, FQGNSA. Written as DNA, the CDR3 is TGTGCCAGCAGCTTAGGGTTCGGGGGGGTACGCACAGATACGCAGTATTTT. Its protein is CASSLGFGGVRTDTQYF.

This clonotype was recorded at least ten times. J is TRBJ1-1 and V is TRBV4-3, with TRBD1 as a possible D gene (6 bases). Germline V lookup: CDR1 LGHNA, CDR2 YSLEER. This CDR3 comprises 13 residues. Trimming took 4 bases from V and 8 from J, leaving 14 bases between them. The CDR3 DNA follows: TGCGCCAGCAGCCGTACGGCGGACAGCGAAGCTTTCTTT. This sequence encodes CASSRTADSEAFF.

This clonotype was observed at least ten times. This rearrangement joins TRBV29-1 to TRBJ2-7; D possibly corresponds to TRBD1 (5 bases). The CDR3 consists of 11 residues. The germline V and J ends were trimmed by 4 bases and 3 bases, with 7 bases remaining between them. Germline V gene sequence: CDR1 SQVTM, CDR2 ANQGSEA. CDR3 region: CSVVGVYEQYF. The CDR3 bases are TGCAGCGTTGTAGGGGTCTACGAGCAGTACTTC.

CDR3 DNA: TGTGCCAGCAGCTTAGAGGGTATCGAGCAGTACTTC. Translation gives CASSLEGIEQYF. This rearrangement joins TRBV7-2 to TRBJ2-7; D is unclear. V dropped 1 base and J dropped 6 bases, with 7 bases sitting between them. CDR1 is SGHTA and CDR2 is FQGNSA in the germline V gene. This CDR3 has 12 residues.

The chain is built from TRBV12-3 or TRBV12-4 and TRBJ2-7, with D possibly being TRBD1 (7 bases). The V gene lost 5 bases and the J gene lost 3 bases, with 20 bases spanning the gap. This CDR3 contains 16 residues. The CDR3 region has the DNA TGTGCCAGCAGTCAAGGGTGGCAGGGGGGAAACTACGAGCAGTACTTC. This translates into CASSQGWQGGNYEQYF.

A few counts support this clonotype. This sequence joins TRBV7-6 and TRBJ2-5; D may match TRBD1 or TRBD2 (5 bases each). V dropped 6 bases and J dropped 7 bases, with 18 bases sitting between them. The CDR3 length is 14 residues. Germline V gene sequence: CDR1 SGHVS, CDR2 FNYEAQ. The CDR3 sequence: CASSSDRGDGTQYF. The CDR3 region has the DNA TGTGCCAGCAGTTCTGACCGGGGCGATGGGACCCAGTACTTC.

In its sample, this clonotype was seen a few times. The chain is built from TRBV7-2 and TRBJ1-1, with a possible D match to TRBD1 (6 bases). The CDR3 is 15 amino acids. Trimming cost V 5 bases and J 3 bases, with 16 bases left between them. Germline V CDR1 and CDR2: SGHTA, FQGNSA. The CDR3 coding sequence is TGTGCCAGCAGCCCAGACAGGATCTCGTACACTGAAGCTTTCTTT. It codes for CASSPDRISYTEAFF.

This clonotype was seen more than once but under ten times. The chain has TRBV9 and TRBJ2-2; D is perhaps TRBD2 (5 bases). V was cut by 0 bases and J by 6 bases, with 9 bases left in between. CDR3 size: 14 residues. The germline V gene has CDR1 SGDLS and CDR2 YYNGEE. CDR3 region: CASSVAGESGELFF. Written as DNA, the CDR3 is TGTGCCAGCAGCGTAGCCGGGGAGTCCGGGGAGCTGTTTTTT. Together with reference TRBV9 and TRBJ2-2, the CDR3 gives the full variable domain: DSGVTQTPKHLITATGQRVTLRCSPRSGDLSVYWYQQSLDQGLQFLIQYYNGEERAKGNILERFSAQQFPDLHSELNLSSLELGDSALYFCASSVAGESGELFFGEGSRLTVL.

This clonotype was seen more than once but under ten times. The rearrangement uses TRBV4-1 and TRBJ1-2, with 7 bases lining up with TRBD1. Germline values: CDR1 MGHRA, CDR2 YSYEKL. The CDR3 runs 16 residues. Germline trimming cut 5 bases from V and 0 bases from J; bases unmatched to any gene: 9. The CDR3 bases are TGCGCCAGCAGCGCGATAGAGGGGACAGCTAACTATGGCTACACCTTC. It translates to CASSAIEGTANYGYTF.

The J gene is TRBJ1-5, the V gene TRBV6-5, with D possibly matching TRBD1 (6 bases). Trimming stripped 6 bases from V and 3 bases from J, with 15 bases between. The germline V gene has CDR1 MNHEY and CDR2 SVGAGI. This CDR3 spans 15 amino acids. In DNA form, the CDR3 reads TGTGCCAGCAGCCTGGGAGGGGGAAACAATCAGCCCCAGCATTTT. This sequence encodes CASSLGGGNNQPQHF.

The chain uses TRBV4-3 and TRBJ1-2; 9 bases map to TRBD1. Trimming removed 4 bases from V and 4 bases from J; junction bases left unmatched: 4. The germline gives CDR1 LGHNA, CDR2 YSLEER. This CDR3 region has 14 residues. The CDR3 spells CASSRADRGYGYTF. The CDR3 region has the DNA TGCGCCAGCAGCCGGGCGGACAGGGGCTATGGCTACACCTTC.

This clonotype was observed at least ten times. The CDR3 bases are TGTGCCAGCAGCTTAGTCGGTGGGGCCAACGTCCTGACTTTC. This sequence encodes CASSLVGGANVLTF. V is TRBV7-2 and J is TRBJ2-6; D is unresolved. Trimming pared 1 base from V and 3 bases from J, leaving 4 bases between. The length of the CDR3 is 14 residues. Per germline, CDR1 SGHTA and CDR2 FQGNSA. The full variable domain, its missing parts supplied by reference TRBV7-2 and TRBJ2-6, is GAGVSQSPSNKVTEKGKDVELRCDPISGHTALYWYRQSLGQGLEFLIYFQGNSAPDKSGLPSDRFSAERTGGSVSTLTIQRTQQEDSAVYLCASSLVGGANVLTFGAGSRLTVL.

This clonotype has just a few counts. The CDR3 spells CASSFTDRGLYEQYF. The CDR3 DNA follows: TGTGCCAGCAGCTTCACTGACAGGGGGCTCTACGAGCAGTACTTC. This chain joins TRBV13 and TRBJ2-7, with 10 bases lining up with TRBD1. The CDR3 spans 15 residues. J gave up 3 bases and V 3 bases, and 5 bases lay outside the gene matches. The germline V gene encodes CDR1 PRHDT and CDR2 FYEKMQ (reference sequence).

This clonotype was seen at least ten times. The chain carries TRBV12-3 or TRBV12-4 and TRBJ2-7, with 8 positions matching TRBD2. The CDR3 sequence is 12 residues long. J lost 5 bases, V lost 4 bases, and 1 base had no gene match. In nucleotides, the CDR3 is TGTGCCAGCAGTTCCGGGAGGGACGAGCAGTACTTC. This sequence encodes CASSSGRDEQYF.

To note about this clonotype: The junction departs from germline at one end; a sequencing error may be responsible. V gene TRBV20-1 combines with J gene TRBJ2-5, with no clear D. Germline V CDR1 and CDR2: DFQATT, SNEGSKA (reference sequence). CDR3 length equals 12 residues. The CDR3 reads CSALKNQETHYF. Here the CDR3 DNA reads TGCAGTGCTCTGAAGAACCAAGAGACCCATTACTTC.

The rearrangement uses TRBV11-2 and TRBJ2-4, with 7 bases aligning to TRBD1. Germline values: CDR1 SGHAT, CDR2 FQNNGV. The CDR3 covers 13 residues. The trim removed 4 bases at V and 9 bases at J, leaving 6 bases unmatched. The CDR3 is CASSSNRGGIQYF. In DNA form, the CDR3 reads TGTGCCAGCAGCTCCAACAGGGGCGGCATTCAGTACTTC.

The chain employs TRBV27 and TRBJ2-2; D is unclear. CDR3 length: 15 residues. The germline V gene has CDR1 MNHEY and CDR2 SMNVEV (reference sequence). The V end was cut by 1 base, the J end by 6 bases, with 12 bases between. The CDR3 loop is CASSLFRTVAGELFF. CDR3 bases: TGTGCCAGCAGTTTATTCCGGACCGTAGCCGGGGAGCTGTTTTTT.

This clonotype has a handful of counts. CDR3 residues: CASSFSAGGPANTGELFF. The CDR3 nucleotides read TGTGCCAGCAGTTTCTCGGCGGGGGGGCCCGCGAACACCGGGGAGCTGTTTTTT. The chain combines TRBV12-3 or TRBV12-4 with TRBJ2-2; 9 bases line up with TRBD2. This CDR3 contains 18 residues. J gave up 0 bases and V 3 bases, and 8 bases lay outside the gene matches.

This clonotype appeared a few times. The chain uses TRBV10-3 and TRBJ1-1, with TRBD1 matching 8 bases. Germline CDR1 and CDR2: ENHRY and SYGVKD. Trimming at V came to 6 bases and at J to 11 bases, leaving 5 bases not matched to a gene. The CDR3 has 11 residues. The CDR3 loop is CAIRETGVAFF. Here the CDR3 DNA reads TGTGCCATCAGGGAGACAGGGGTGGCTTTCTTT.

This clonotype was recorded a few times. The CDR3 nucleotides read TGTGCCAGCAGCCAAGACGGTCTAAGTAGACTAGCGGGGGGCCCCTCCTACAATGAGCAGTTCTTC. This translates into CASSQDGLSRLAGGPSYNEQFF. V gene TRBV4-2 combines with J gene TRBJ2-1, with 13 positions matching TRBD2. Unmatched junction bases numbered 14, after V lost 0 bases and J lost 0 bases. This CDR3 has 22 residues. Germline values: CDR1 LGHNA, CDR2 YNFKEQ.